This T cell receptor beta chain was captured in a study of cytomegalovirus exposure and HLA in healthy donors. The wider study: The 120 validation repertoires were produced on the same platform as the 550 to 700 repertoires of the first cohort. This was reported in a later analysis.

Points from the study as a whole: Despite most TCR sequences being rare, some public TCRs occurred in many donors. The study put under 200 TCR beta chains on its list as cytomegalovirus-associated.

Sequencing used immunoSEQ multiplex PCR; TCRdb keeps in-frame clones, though not all of them. The sample includes approximately 260,000 clones, 65% to 90% of them seen just once. On this clone: Antigen specificity is unknown.

Trimming cost V 5 bases and J 2 bases; bases outside gene matches: 6. Germline V gene lookup returns CDR1 LNHDA and CDR2 SQIVND (reference sequence). The CDR3 extends over 15 amino acids. The chain joins TRBV19 to TRBJ1-5, with 7 bases that match TRBD1. The sequenced sample was PBMCs. The clonotype originates from a woman under 30 in good health and CMV-seronegative. CDR3 nucleotide sequence: TGTGCCAGTAGTCCAGGGGGTGGGGGCAATCAGCCCCAGCATTTT. It is translated as CASSPGGGGNQPQHF.